This T cell receptor beta chain was observed in a study of Graves' ophthalmopathy and Graves' hyperthyroidism. As for the study in general: Peripheral blood sampling preceded any treatment and occurred at initial diagnosis.

The sequenced template was RNA, covering the TCR beta CDR3 region. HTBI-primed first-round RT-PCR preceded second-round multiplex PCR. TCRdb reprocessed the multiplex PCR reads via MiXCR and lists one record per CDR3 protein. The profile shows hundreds of thousands of distinct CDR3 sequences, under 25% of them singletons. Hyperthyroidism is called stable when no ophthalmopathy develops within 18 months of follow-up. This clonotype was picked up many times. Its antigen is not known. Germline CDR1 and CDR2: ENHRY and SYGVKD. After removal of 2 bases from V and 2 bases from J, the junction contained 5 bases not matched to a gene. The length of the CDR3 is 16 residues. Points from the study as a whole: A model of 13 signatures distinguished ophthalmopathy from stable hyperthyroidism at roughly 87% sensitivity and approximately 81% specificity.

V and J are TRBV10-3 and TRBJ2-5; 10 bases line up with TRBD1. The clonotype comes from a woman aged 18-29 years with stable Graves' hyperthyroidism. Sequencing was performed on peripheral blood. In DNA form, the CDR3 reads TGTGCCATCAGTGAGAGGGACAGGGGTTTACAAGAGACCCAGTACTTC. Translated, it gives CAISERDRGLQETQYF.